This T cell receptor beta chain was identified in a study of blood T cells in healthy people across ages. Through a sample-barcoded 5' primer and a J-beta primer mix, a second PCR was run for 7 to 11 cycles. Per-sample output comprised a minimum of 2.5 million paired-end reads containing CDR3. TCRdb re-analysed the 5' RACE reads in MiXCR, keeping a single row per CDR3 protein. The table includes around 1,000,000 distinct CDR3 sequences, around two fifths detected once. A word on this clonotype: The antigen is undetermined.

The length of the CDR3 is 15 residues. V was clipped by 5 bases and J by 4 bases, with 17 bases between them. Germline V gene sequence: CDR1 MDHEN, CDR2 SYDVKM. Overall study findings and caveats: Measured against age, TCR beta diversity per million T cells decreased in a roughly linear manner. Researchers judged that diversity estimates from one million T cells fell short of true values.

Sample: blood. V gene TRBV28 combines with J gene TRBJ1-2; the D is unclear. The receptor was derived from a man between 18 and 35 years old in good health. CDR3 sequence (DNA): TGTGCCAGCAGTCTCCCCAGCGGCGATCTCTATGGCTACACCTTC. This sequence encodes CASSLPSGDLYGYTF.